Listed here is a single T cell receptor beta chain. CDR3 length: 19 residues. The germline V gene has CDR1 GTSNPN and CDR2 SVGIG (reference sequence). The V end was cut by 2 bases, the J end by 1 base, with 26 bases between. The record originates from a study of blood T cell repertoires in COVID-19. For the study at large: T cells, B-cell-depleted T cells, or PBMCs supplied cDNA or gDNA.

Original processing methods: Reference gene primer amplification in the assay estimated nucleated cell counts. Sequencing used immunoSEQ multiplex PCR; TCRdb keeps in-frame clones, though not all of them. The DNA was the basis for D and trimming; V, J and clone size are from that table. The table has more than 150,000 clones, 85% to 90% seen once. Input material: peripheral blood. This chain connects TRBV30 to TRBJ1-1; D remains ambiguous. This clonotype was sampled from a woman in her 70s with acute or convalescent COVID-19. The CDR3 sequence is CAWSLLTPLALGRNTEAFF. The CDR3 nucleotides are TGTGCCTGGAGTCTCTTGACACCTCTCGCTCTCGGGAGGAACACTGAAGCTTTCTTT.